Listed here is a single T cell receptor (beta chain). This table comes from immunoSEQ multiplex PCR, and its TCRdb copy is limited to in-frame clones, with some not included. The data show about 230,000 clones, approximately 85% seen once. The sample comes from a study of blood T cell repertoires in COVID-19. V shed 4 bases and J 4 bases; nucleotides not matched to a gene: 5. Germline assignment: CDR1 SGHRS and CDR2 YFSETQ. The CDR3 loop spans 14 amino acids. This chain uses TRBV5-1 with TRBJ1-2, with 9 bases aligning to TRBD1. This TCR was sampled from a man between 50 and 59 years old with COVID-19, enrolled during active disease. Specimen: peripheral blood. CDR3 loop: CASSPGQGGYGYTF. In DNA form, the CDR3 reads TGCGCCAGCAGCCCGGGACAGGGAGGCTATGGCTACACCTTC.